This record looks at one T cell receptor beta chain sequence and its context. The target antigen is unknown. The ends were cut back, 0 bases at V and 0 bases at J, with 2 bases in the middle. This CDR3 region has 13 residues. Germline-derived CDR1 and CDR2 are SGHRS and YFSETQ. This record comes from a study of T cells in Graves' hyperthyroidism and ophthalmopathy. Study background: Peripheral blood draws took place at initial diagnosis, ahead of any treatment.

It was uncontrolled infection, other autoimmune disease, pregnancy or lactation that excluded patients. What was amplified from RNA transcripts were TCR beta CDR3 regions. HTBI primers were used for first-round RT-PCR of the TCR CDR3. TCRdb passed the multiplex PCR reads through MiXCR, listing each CDR3 protein once. The sample has 30,000 to 40,000 distinct CDR3 sequences, 52% seen once. Findings and caveats of the study: Model predictions of ophthalmopathy came a median around 7.1 months before onset. The majority of expanded thyroid clonotypes above 0.001 also appeared in blood.

The sequenced material came from blood. The rearrangement uses TRBV5-1 and TRBJ2-3, with D uncertain. This receptor was identified in a man in his forties with Graves' ophthalmopathy. CDR3 residues: CASSLGSTDTQYF. As DNA, the CDR3 is TGCGCCAGCAGCTTGGGAAGCACAGATACGCAGTATTTT.